This T cell receptor beta chain was obtained from a study of blood T cell repertoires in COVID-19. Study as a whole: T cells, B-cell-depleted T cells, or PBMCs provided the cDNA or gDNA that served as material.

Germline CDR1 is SNHLY and CDR2 is FYNNEI. There are 12 residues in the CDR3. Between the trimmed V and J ends, which lost 5 bases and 3 bases, there was a span of 8 bases. Followed over time, Seattle patients had been enrolled while infection was active. TCRdb's copy holds only in-frame clones and misses some; the assay was immunoSEQ multiplex PCR. The data hold approximately 100,000 clones, with 70% to 90% observed a single time. The sample was peripheral blood. The sequence was collected from a human donor with COVID-19, enrolled during active disease. The donor label of this sample is uncertain. The chain is built from TRBV2 and TRBJ2-7; D unresolved. Written as DNA, the CDR3 is TGTGCCAGCAGTCGCCGGTACTACGAGCAGTACTTC. This codes for CASSRRYYEQYF. Using reference TRBV2 and TRBJ2-7 for the parts outside the CDR3, the full variable domain is EPEVTQTPSHQVTQMGQEVILRCVPISNHLYFYWYRQILGQKVEFLVSFYNNEISEKSEIFDDQFSVERPDGSNFTLKIRSTKLEDSAMYFCASSRRYYEQYFGPGTRLTVT.